The next 3 T cell receptor beta chains were all read from a single sample in a study of blood T cells in healthy people across ages. Alongside a J-beta primer mix, a sample-barcoded 5' primer served in a second PCR lasting about 7 to 11 cycles. TCRdb independently ran MiXCR on the 5' RACE reads; one entry per CDR3 protein. The sample lists roughly 1.6 million distinct CDR3 sequences; about 31% were seen once. The sequenced sample consisted of blood. These receptors all stem from a woman in her 30s in good health.

This clonotype was picked up a small number of times. The chain employs TRBV7-6 and TRBJ2-2; the D gene is possibly TRBD2 (5 bases). This CDR3 has 16 amino acids. CDR1 is SGHVS and CDR2 is FNYEAQ in the germline V gene. Trimming stripped 3 bases from V and 1 base from J, with 12 bases between. In DNA form, the CDR3 reads TGTGCCAGCAGCTTTCAGACTAACGAGAACACCGGGGAGCTGTTTTTT. It translates to CASSFQTNENTGELFF. The full variable domain, completed using reference TRBV7-6 and TRBJ2-2, is GAGVSQSPRYKVTKRGQDVALRCDPISGHVSLYWYRQALGQGPEFLTYFNYEAQQDKSGLPNDRFSAERPEGSISTLTIQRTEQRDSAMYRCASSFQTNENTGELFFGEGSRLTVL.

The chain employs TRBV6-6 and TRBJ1-2, with TRBD1 identical over 9 bases. V trimming: 7 bases; J trimming: 7 bases; junction bases outside the gene matches: 7. The CDR3 has 13 amino acids. The germline V gene encodes CDR1 MNHNY and CDR2 SVGAGI (reference sequence). Here the CDR3 DNA reads TGTGCCAGCACTTGGGACAGGGCCAGTGGCTACACCTTC. This translates into CASTWDRASGYTF.

V usage is TRBV7-2 and J usage is TRBJ2-2; 10 bases are a match to TRBD2. The junction had 6 bases not matched to a gene; V was cut back by 5 bases and J by 3 bases. The CDR3 is 16 residues long. Germline lookup yields CDR1 SGHTA and CDR2 FQGNSA. The DNA for the CDR3 is TGTGCCAGCAGCCTTAGCGGGGGGCCTTACACCGGGGAGCTGTTTTTT. Its translation: CASSLSGGPYTGELFF. The full variable domain, rest sourced from reference TRBV7-2 and TRBJ2-2, is GAGVSQSPSNKVTEKGKDVELRCDPISGHTALYWYRQSLGQGLEFLIYFQGNSAPDKSGLPSDRFSAERTGGSVSTLTIQRTQQEDSAVYLCASSLSGGPYTGELFFGEGSRLTVL.